The table lists the clone carrying this T cell receptor (beta chain) with a few counts. Antigen: not known. Germline and genes here are mouse. The read is 1 residue too short to cover the CDR3 end, so that end is filled in from the germline J gene. Time point defined: mouse harvest day 7 after allogeneic transplant. Each mouse received 10^7 T-cell-depleted marrow cells plus 10^6 splenic CD5+ T cells by tail vein. Tissues came from B6→BALB/c major-mismatch GVHD mice at day 7 or 14. Only in-frame clones appear in the TCRdb table, and some are missing; sequencing was by immunoSEQ multiplex PCR. The sample lists 6,000 to 7,000 clones; 42% were seen once. This specimen comes from a study of tissue T cells after allogeneic stem cell transplantation. Whole-study results and caveats: Anatomically similar tissues had similar TCR repertoires within each patient. Limitations included a small, clinically heterogeneous cohort and limited sampling depth. In patients and mice, blood and spleen missed much of tissue repertoire.

This CDR3 is built from 15 residues. Germline loops: CDR1 SGHSN, CDR2 HYEKVE. V shed 0 bases, J shed 4 bases, and the junction held 4 bases outside the gene matches. The gene calls are TRBV12-1 and TRBJ2-1, with TRBD2 matching 8 bases. The TCR originated in a female BALB/c mouse given C57BL/6 T cells with graft-versus-host disease after an allogeneic hematopoietic cell transplant. Sequences were obtained from skin. The CDR3 here is CASSLETGGYAEQFF. The sequenced part of the CDR3 DNA is TGTGCCAGCTCTCTCGAAACTGGGGGATATGCTGAGCAGTTC.